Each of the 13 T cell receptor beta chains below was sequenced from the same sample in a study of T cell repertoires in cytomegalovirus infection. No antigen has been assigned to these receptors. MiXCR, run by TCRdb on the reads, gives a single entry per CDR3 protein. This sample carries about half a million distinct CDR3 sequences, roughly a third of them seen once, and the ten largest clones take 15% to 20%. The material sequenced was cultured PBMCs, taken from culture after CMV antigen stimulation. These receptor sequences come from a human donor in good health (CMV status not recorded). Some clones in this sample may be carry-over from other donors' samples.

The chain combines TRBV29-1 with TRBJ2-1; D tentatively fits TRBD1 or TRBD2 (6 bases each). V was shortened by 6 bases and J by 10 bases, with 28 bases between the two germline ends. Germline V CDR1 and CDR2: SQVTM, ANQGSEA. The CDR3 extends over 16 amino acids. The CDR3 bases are TGCAGCGTCGCCCTGCTGGCGCGGTGGGGGGCAGGAGAGCAGTTCTTC. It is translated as CSVALLARWGAGEQFF.

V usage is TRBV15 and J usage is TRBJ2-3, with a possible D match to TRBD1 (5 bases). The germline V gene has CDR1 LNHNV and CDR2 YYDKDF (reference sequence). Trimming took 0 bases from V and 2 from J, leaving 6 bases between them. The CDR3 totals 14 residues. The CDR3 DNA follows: TGTGCCACCAGCAGAGACAGGGACACAGATACGCAGTATTTT. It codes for CATSRDRDTDTQYF.

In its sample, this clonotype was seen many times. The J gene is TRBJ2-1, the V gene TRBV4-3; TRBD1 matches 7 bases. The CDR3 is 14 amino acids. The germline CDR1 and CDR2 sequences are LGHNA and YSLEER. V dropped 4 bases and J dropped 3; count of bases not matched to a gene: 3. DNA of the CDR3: TGCGCCAGCAGCCGCGGACAGGACTACAATGAGCAGTTCTTC. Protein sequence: CASSRGQDYNEQFF.

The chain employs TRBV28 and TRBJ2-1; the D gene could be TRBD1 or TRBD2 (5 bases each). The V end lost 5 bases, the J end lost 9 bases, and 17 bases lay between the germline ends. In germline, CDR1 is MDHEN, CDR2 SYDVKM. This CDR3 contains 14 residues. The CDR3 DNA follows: TGTGCCAGCAGTCCCCCTGTAGGGGCGGGTGAGCAGTTCTTC. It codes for CASSPPVGAGEQFF.

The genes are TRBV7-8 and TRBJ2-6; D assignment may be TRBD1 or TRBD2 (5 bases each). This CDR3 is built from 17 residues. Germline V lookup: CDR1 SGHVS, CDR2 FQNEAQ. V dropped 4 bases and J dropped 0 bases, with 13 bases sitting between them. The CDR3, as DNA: TGTGCCAGCAGCTGGGGACGGAGTTTCTCTGGGGCCAACGTCCTGACTTTC. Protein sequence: CASSWGRSFSGANVLTF.

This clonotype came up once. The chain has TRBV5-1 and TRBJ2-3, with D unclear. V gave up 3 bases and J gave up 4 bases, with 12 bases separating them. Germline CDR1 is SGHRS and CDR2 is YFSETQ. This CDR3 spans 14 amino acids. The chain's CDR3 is CASSSLRISDTQYF. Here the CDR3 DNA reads TGCGCCAGCAGCTCCCTACGAATATCAGATACGCAGTATTTT.

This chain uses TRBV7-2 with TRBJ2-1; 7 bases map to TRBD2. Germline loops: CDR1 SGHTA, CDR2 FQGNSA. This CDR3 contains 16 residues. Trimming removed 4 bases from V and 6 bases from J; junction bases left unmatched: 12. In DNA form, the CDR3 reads TGTGCCAGCAGCTCAACGGGAGGCCTCCCCCCCAATGAGCAGTTCTTC. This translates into CASSSTGGLPPNEQFF.

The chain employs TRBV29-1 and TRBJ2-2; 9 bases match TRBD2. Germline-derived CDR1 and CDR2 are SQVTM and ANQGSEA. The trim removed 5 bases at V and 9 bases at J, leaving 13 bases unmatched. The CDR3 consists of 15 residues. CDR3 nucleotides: TGCAGCGTTCGGTCCTTAGCGGGAGAAGGGCGGGAGCTGTTTTTT. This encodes CSVRSLAGEGRELFF.

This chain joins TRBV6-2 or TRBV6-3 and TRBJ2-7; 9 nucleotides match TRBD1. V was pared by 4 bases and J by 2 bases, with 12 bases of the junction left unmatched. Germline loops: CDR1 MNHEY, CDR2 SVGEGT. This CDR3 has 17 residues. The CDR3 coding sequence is TGTGCCAGCAGTTTACCTGCCGGGACAGGGACACCCTACGAGCAGTACTTC. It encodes CASSLPAGTGTPYEQYF.

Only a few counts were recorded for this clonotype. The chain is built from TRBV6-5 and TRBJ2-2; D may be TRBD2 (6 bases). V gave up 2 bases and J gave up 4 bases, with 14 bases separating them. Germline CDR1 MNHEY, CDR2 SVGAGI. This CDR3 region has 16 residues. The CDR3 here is CASSYLGGRGTGELFF. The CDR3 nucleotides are TGTGCCAGCAGTTACCTCGGGGGTCGGGGCACCGGGGAGCTGTTTTTT.

DNA of the CDR3: TGTGCCAGCAGCCCTATAGCGGTTCAAGAGACCCAGTACTTC. It encodes CASSPIAVQETQYF. This rearrangement joins TRBV7-2 to TRBJ2-5, with D possibly matching TRBD2 (6 bases). V shed 5 bases and J shed 2 bases, with 12 bases lying between them. CDR3 length: 14 amino acids. Germline V lookup: CDR1 SGHTA, CDR2 FQGNSA.

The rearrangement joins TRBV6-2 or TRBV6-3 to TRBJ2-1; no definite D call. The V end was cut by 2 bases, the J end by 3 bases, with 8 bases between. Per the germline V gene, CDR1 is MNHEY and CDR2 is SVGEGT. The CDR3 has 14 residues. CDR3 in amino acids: CASSYVRVYNEQFF. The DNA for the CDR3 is TGTGCCAGCAGTTACGTAAGGGTCTACAATGAGCAGTTCTTC.

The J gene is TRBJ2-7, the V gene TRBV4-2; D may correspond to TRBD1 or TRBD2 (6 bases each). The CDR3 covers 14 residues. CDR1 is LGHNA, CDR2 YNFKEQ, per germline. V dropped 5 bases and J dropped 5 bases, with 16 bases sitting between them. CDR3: CASSLQWGADEQYF. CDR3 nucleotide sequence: TGTGCCAGCAGCTTACAGTGGGGGGCCGACGAGCAGTACTTC.